This TCR beta chain is drawn from a study of cytomegalovirus exposure and HLA in healthy donors. Study findings and constraints: Most TCR beta V segments were productive about 87% or about 30% of the time in an earlier analysis. Most subjects had HLA-A and HLA-B alleles reportedly predicted accurately by TCR beta sequences. The majority of CMV-associated TCR beta chains were reported as apparently HLA-restricted in a later analysis.

The CDR3 has 14 amino acids. Germline-derived CDR1 and CDR2 are SGHNT and YENEEA. V shed 1 base, J shed 2 bases, and the junction held 1 base outside the gene matches. For this clone: Antigen specificity is unknown. Other DNA sequences in this specimen translate into the identical CDR3.

PCR used 60 Vbeta primers and 13 Jbeta primers. TCRdb's copy holds only in-frame clones and misses some; the assay was immunoSEQ multiplex PCR. The sample contains 100,000 to 150,000 clones, roughly four fifths of which appear only once. The TCR comes from a boy younger than 10 in good health and CMV-seronegative. The chain recombines TRBV11-3 with TRBJ1-1; the match to TRBD1 covers 7 bases. Sequencing was performed on PBMCs. CDR3 DNA: TGTGCCAGCAGCTTAGGACAGGGAAACACTGAAGCTTTCTTT. Amino acid sequence: CASSLGQGNTEAFF.